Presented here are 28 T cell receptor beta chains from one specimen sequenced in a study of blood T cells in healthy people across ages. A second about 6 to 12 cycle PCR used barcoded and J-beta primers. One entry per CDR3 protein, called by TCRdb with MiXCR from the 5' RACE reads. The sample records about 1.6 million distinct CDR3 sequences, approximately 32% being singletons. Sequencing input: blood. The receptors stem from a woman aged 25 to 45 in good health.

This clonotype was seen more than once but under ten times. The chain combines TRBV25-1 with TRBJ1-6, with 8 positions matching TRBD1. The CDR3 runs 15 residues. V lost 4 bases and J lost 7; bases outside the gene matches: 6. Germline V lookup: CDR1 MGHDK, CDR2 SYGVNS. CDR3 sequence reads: CASSASGQANSPLHF. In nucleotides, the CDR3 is TGTGCCAGCAGTGCTTCGGGACAGGCCAATTCACCCCTCCACTTT.

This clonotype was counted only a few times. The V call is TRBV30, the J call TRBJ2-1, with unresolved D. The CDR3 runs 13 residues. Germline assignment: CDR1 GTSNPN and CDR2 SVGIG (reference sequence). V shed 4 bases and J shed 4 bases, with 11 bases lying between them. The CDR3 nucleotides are TGTGCCTGGAAGAGCGACGGTTACAATGAGCAGTTCTTC. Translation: CAWKSDGYNEQFF.

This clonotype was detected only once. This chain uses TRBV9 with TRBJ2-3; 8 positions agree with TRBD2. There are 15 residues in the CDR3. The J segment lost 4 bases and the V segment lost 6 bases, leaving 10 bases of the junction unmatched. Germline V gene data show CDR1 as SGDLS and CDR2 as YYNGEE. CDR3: CASTKAGVAADTQYF. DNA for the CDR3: TGTGCCAGCACCAAAGCGGGAGTCGCCGCAGATACGCAGTATTTT.

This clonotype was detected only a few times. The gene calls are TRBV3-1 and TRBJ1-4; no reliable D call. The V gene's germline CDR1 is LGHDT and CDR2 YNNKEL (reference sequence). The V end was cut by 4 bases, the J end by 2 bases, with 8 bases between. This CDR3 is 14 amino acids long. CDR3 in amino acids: CASSPLSTNEKLFF. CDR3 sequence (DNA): TGTGCCAGCAGCCCTCTGAGCACTAATGAAAAACTGTTTTTT.

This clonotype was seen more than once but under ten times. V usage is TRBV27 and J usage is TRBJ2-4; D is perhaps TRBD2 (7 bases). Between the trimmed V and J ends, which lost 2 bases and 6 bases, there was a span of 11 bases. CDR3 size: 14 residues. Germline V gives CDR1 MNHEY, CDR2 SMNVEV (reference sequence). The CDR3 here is CASSLKGGVNIQYF. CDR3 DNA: TGTGCCAGCAGTTTAAAAGGGGGGGTAAACATTCAGTACTTC.

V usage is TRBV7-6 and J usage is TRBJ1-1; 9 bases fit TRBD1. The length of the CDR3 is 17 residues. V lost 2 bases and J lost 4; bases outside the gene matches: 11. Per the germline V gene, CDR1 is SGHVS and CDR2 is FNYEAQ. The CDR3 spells CASSLRTGATGGTEAFF. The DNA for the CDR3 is TGTGCCAGCAGCTTAAGGACAGGGGCCACAGGTGGCACTGAAGCTTTCTTT.

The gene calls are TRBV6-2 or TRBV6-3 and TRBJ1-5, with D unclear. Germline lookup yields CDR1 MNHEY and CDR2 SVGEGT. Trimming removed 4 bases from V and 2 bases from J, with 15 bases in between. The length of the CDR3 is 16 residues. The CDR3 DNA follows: TGTGCCAGCAGTTTTAGCCTAGGCACTGGCAATCAGCCCCAGCATTTT. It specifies CASSFSLGTGNQPQHF.

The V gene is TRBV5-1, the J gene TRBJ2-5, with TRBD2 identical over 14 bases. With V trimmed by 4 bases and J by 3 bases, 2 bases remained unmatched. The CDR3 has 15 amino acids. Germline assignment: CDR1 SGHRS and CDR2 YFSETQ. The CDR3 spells CASSMGLAGEETQYF. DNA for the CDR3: TGCGCCAGCAGCATGGGACTAGCGGGGGAAGAGACCCAGTACTTC. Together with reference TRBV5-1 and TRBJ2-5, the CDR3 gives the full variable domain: KAGVTQTPRYLIKTRGQQVTLSCSPISGHRSVSWYQQTPGQGLQFLFEYFSETQRNKGNFPGRFSGRQFSNSRSEMNVSTLELGDSALYLCASSMGLAGEETQYFGPGTRLLVL.

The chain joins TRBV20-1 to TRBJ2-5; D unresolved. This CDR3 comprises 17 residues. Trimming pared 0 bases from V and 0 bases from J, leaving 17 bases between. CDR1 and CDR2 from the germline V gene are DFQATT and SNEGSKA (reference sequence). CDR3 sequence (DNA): TGCAGTGCTAGAGATCCCTTCGTGCTAACCGACCAAGAGACCCAGTACTTC. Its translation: CSARDPFVLTDQETQYF.

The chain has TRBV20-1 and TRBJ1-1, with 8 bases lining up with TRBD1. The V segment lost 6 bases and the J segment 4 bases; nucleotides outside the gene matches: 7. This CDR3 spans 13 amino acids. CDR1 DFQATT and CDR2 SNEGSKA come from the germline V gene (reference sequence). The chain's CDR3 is CSAEQGEATEAFF. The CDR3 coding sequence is TGCAGTGCGGAACAGGGGGAGGCCACTGAAGCTTTCTTT.

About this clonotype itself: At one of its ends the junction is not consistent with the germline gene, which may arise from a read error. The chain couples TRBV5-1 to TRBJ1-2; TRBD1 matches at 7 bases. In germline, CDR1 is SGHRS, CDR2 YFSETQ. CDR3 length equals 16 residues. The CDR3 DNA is TGCGCCAACAGCTTGGGACAGAGCACCGGGGCCTATGGCTACACCTTC. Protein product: CANSLGQSTGAYGYTF.

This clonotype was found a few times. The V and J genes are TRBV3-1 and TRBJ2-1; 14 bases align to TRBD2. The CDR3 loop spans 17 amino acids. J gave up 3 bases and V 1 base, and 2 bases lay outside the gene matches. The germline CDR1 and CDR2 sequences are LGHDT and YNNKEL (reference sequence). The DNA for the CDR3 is TGTGCCAGCAGCCAAGGGGGACTAGCGGGGGACTACAATGAGCAGTTCTTC. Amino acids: CASSQGGLAGDYNEQFF.

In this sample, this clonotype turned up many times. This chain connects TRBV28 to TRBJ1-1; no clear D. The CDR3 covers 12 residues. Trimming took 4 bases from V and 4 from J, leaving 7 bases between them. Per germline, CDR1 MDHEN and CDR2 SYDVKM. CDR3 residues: CASSSQTTEAFF. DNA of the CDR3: TGTGCCAGCAGTTCCCAGACCACTGAAGCTTTCTTT. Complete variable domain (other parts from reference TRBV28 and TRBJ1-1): DVKVTQSSRYLVKRTGEKVFLECVQDMDHENMFWYRQDPGLGLRLIYFSYDVKMKEKGDIPEGYSVSREKKERFSLILESASTNQTSMYLCASSSQTTEAFFGQGTRLTVV.

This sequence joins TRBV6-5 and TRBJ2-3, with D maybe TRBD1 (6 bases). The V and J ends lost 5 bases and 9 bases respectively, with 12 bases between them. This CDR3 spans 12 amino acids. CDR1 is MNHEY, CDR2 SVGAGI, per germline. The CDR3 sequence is CASSNRERTQYF. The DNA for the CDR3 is TGTGCCAGCAGTAACAGGGAGAGGACGCAGTATTTT.

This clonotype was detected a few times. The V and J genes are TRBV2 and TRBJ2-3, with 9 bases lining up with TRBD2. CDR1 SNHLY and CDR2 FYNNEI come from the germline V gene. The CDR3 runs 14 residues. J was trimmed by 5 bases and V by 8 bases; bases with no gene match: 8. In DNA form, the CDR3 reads TGTGCCAGCGGACCGGGACTAGCAAGAGATACGCAGTATTTT. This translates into CASGPGLARDTQYF.

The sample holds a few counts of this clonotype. The CDR3 DNA is TGCAGCGCAACAATGAACAGGGTTCCACGCGGCGCTTTCTTT. This gives the protein CSATMNRVPRGAFF. The rearrangement links TRBV29-1 to TRBJ1-1; D perhaps matches TRBD1 (6 bases). Between the trimmed V and J ends, which lost 7 bases and 11 bases, there was a span of 26 bases. The CDR3 has 14 residues. Germline CDR1 and CDR2: SQVTM and ANQGSEA.

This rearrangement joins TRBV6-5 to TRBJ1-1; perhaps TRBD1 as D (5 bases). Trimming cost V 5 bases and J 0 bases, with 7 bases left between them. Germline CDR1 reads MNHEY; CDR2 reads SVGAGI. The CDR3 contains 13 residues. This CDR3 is CASSRGMNTEAFF. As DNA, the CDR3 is TGTGCCAGCAGTAGGGGTATGAACACTGAAGCTTTCTTT.

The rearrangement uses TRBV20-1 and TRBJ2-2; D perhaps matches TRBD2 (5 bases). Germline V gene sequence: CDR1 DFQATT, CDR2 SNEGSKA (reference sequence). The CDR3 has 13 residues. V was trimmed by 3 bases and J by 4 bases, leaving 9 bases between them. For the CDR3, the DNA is TGCAGTGCTAGTGGCGGGCTCACCGGGGAGCTGTTTTTT. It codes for CSASGGLTGELFF.

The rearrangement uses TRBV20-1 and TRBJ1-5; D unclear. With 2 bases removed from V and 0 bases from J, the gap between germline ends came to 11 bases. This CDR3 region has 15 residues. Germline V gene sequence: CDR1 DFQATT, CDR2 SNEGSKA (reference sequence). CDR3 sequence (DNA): TGCAGTGCTAGAACCCCCTATATTAGCAATCAGCCCCAGCATTTT. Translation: CSARTPYISNQPQHF.

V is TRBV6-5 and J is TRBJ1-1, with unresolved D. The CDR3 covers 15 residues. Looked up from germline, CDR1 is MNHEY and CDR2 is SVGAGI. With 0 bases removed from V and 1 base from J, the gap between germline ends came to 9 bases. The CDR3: CASSYSYGTNTEAFF. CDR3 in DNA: TGTGCCAGCAGTTACTCGTATGGCACGAACACTGAAGCTTTCTTT.

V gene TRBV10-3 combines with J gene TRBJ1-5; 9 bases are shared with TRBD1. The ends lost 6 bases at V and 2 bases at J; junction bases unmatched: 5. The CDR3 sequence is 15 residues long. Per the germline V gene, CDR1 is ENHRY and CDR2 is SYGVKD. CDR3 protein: CAISVDRGGNQPQHF. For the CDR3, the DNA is TGTGCCATCAGCGTTGACAGGGGGGGCAATCAGCCCCAGCATTTT.

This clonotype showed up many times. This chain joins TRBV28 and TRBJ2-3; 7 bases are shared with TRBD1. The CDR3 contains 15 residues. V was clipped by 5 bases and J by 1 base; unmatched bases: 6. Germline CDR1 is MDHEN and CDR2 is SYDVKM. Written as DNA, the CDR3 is TGTGCCAGCAGTACGCGACAGGGCGGCACAGATACGCAGTATTTT. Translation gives CASSTRQGGTDTQYF. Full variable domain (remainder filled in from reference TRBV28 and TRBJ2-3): DVKVTQSSRYLVKRTGEKVFLECVQDMDHENMFWYRQDPGLGLRLIYFSYDVKMKEKGDIPEGYSVSREKKERFSLILESASTNQTSMYLCASSTRQGGTDTQYFGPGTRLTVL.

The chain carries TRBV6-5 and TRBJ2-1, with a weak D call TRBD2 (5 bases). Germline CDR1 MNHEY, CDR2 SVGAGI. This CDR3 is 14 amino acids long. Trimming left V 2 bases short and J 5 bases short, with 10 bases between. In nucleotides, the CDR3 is TGTGCCAGCAGTTACGGGAGCGGAAACAATGAGCAGTTCTTC. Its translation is CASSYGSGNNEQFF.

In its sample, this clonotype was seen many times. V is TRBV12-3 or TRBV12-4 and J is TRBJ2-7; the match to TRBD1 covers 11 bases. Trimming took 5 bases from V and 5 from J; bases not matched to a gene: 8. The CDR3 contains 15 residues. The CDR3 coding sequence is TGTGCCAGCAGTCCCGACCGGACAGGGGGCAACGAGCAGTACTTC. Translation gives CASSPDRTGGNEQYF.

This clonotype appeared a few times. CDR3 region: CSAIGLAGTSYNEQFF. The CDR3 coding sequence is TGCAGTGCTATAGGACTAGCGGGAACCTCCTACAATGAGCAGTTCTTC. The chain combines TRBV20-1 with TRBJ2-1, with 12 bases matching TRBD2. Germline lookup yields CDR1 DFQATT and CDR2 SNEGSKA (reference sequence). The CDR3 has 16 residues. V shed 4 bases, J shed 0 bases, and the junction held 4 bases outside the gene matches.

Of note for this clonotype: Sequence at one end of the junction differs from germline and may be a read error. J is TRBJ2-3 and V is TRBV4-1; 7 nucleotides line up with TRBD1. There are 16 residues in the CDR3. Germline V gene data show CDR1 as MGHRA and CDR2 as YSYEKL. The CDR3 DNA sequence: TGCGTCAGCAGCCCCCGGGCCGCGAGGGGGCCAGATACGCAGTATTTT. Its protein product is CVSSPRAARGPDTQYF.

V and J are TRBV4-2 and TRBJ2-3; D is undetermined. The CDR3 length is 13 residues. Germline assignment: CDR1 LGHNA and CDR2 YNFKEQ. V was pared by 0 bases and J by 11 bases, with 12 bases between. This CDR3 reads CASSQESSILQYF. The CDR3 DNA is TGTGCCAGCAGCCAAGAGTCTAGTATCTTGCAGTATTTT.

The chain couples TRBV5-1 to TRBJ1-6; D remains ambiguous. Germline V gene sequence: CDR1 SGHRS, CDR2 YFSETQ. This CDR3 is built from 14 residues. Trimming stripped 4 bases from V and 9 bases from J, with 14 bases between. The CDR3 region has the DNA TGCGCCAGCAGCACAGACGGGAATATTTCACCCCTCCACTTT. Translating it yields CASSTDGNISPLHF.